A single sample gave rise to the 8 T cell receptor beta chains below, sequenced in a study of early T cells in non-severe SARS-CoV-2 infection. TCRdb used MiXCR to reprocess the 5' RACE reads, holding one entry per CDR3 protein. The sample holds more than 90,000 distinct CDR3 sequences, approximately 10% seen once. The sequencing sample was made of whole blood. Every receptor here comes from an adult who was a healthcare worker with PCR-confirmed SARS-CoV-2 infection or an uninfected control (not recorded which).

This clonotype was seen only a few times. CDR3 protein: CASRDREDYGYTF. The CDR3 DNA reads TGTGCCAGCAGGGACAGGGAAGACTATGGCTACACCTTC. The V gene is TRBV25-1, the J gene TRBJ1-2; 8 nucleotides match TRBD1. The CDR3 consists of 13 residues. Per the germline V gene, CDR1 is MGHDK and CDR2 is SYGVNS. Unmatched junction bases numbered 3, after V lost 6 bases and J lost 3 bases.

This clonotype was seen repeatedly, ten times or more. The rearrangement joins TRBV6-1 to TRBJ1-2; TRBD1 might be the D (5 bases). Germline V gene data show CDR1 as MNHNS and CDR2 as SASEGT. This CDR3 is built from 16 residues. Trimming shortened V by 6 bases and J by 2 bases, and 19 bases separated the two germline ends. CDR3 region: CASRGARGSQNYGYTF. In DNA, the CDR3 is TGTGCCAGCAGGGGAGCTCGGGGGTCACAGAACTATGGCTACACCTTC.

This clonotype was picked up a small number of times. J is TRBJ2-3 and V is TRBV5-4; D unresolved. V gave up 0 bases and J gave up 5 bases, with 4 bases separating them. Germline V gene sequence: CDR1 SGHNT, CDR2 YYREEE (reference sequence). The CDR3 has 12 residues. CDR3 in DNA: TGTGCCAGCAGCTTGGAAGGAGATACGCAGTATTTT. It is translated as CASSLEGDTQYF.

The chain combines TRBV12-5 with TRBJ2-3; TRBD2 agrees at 9 bases. The junction had 6 bases not matched to a gene; V was cut back by 7 bases and J by 4 bases. The V gene's germline CDR1 is LGHNT and CDR2 FRNRAP. CDR3 length: 14 residues. The CDR3: CASARSGRSDTQYF. For the CDR3, the DNA is TGTGCTAGTGCCCGTAGCGGGAGATCAGATACGCAGTATTTT. The full variable domain, with the rest looked up from reference TRBV12-5 and TRBJ2-3, is DARVTQTPRHKVTEMGQEVTMRCQPILGHNTVFWYRQTMMQGLELLAYFRNRAPLDDSGMPKDRFSAEMPDATLATLKIQPSEPRDSAVYFCASARSGRSDTQYFGPGTRLTVL.

The table lists this clonotype with many counts. V and J are TRBV2 and TRBJ2-1, with 12 nucleotides matching TRBD2. The CDR3 length is 17 residues. The germline V gene has CDR1 SNHLY and CDR2 FYNNEI. The V gene end was trimmed by 3 bases and the J gene end by 2 bases; junction bases not matched to a gene: 5. The CDR3 spells CASSDELAGGTYNEQFF. CDR3 DNA: TGTGCCAGCAGTGATGAACTAGCGGGAGGAACCTACAATGAGCAGTTCTTC.

This clonotype was counted ten times or more. The J gene is TRBJ1-2, the V gene TRBV27; D uncertain. V lost 3 bases and J lost 4, with 12 bases in between. The CDR3 extends over 14 amino acids. Germline lookup yields CDR1 MNHEY and CDR2 SMNVEV (reference sequence). The CDR3 here is CASSFTTWGYGYTF. CDR3 nucleotides: TGTGCCAGCAGTTTTACCACTTGGGGCTATGGCTACACCTTC.

This clonotype came up a few times. The V and J genes are TRBV12-3 or TRBV12-4 and TRBJ2-7; 7 bases fit TRBD2. The CDR3 length is 15 residues. V shed 7 bases, J shed 3 bases, and the junction held 12 bases outside the gene matches. The CDR3 DNA follows: TGTGCCAGCACTTTCCAAACTTCTAGCGGCTACGAGCAGTACTTC. Encoded protein: CASTFQTSSGYEQYF.

The J gene is TRBJ1-2, the V gene TRBV19, with D possibly being TRBD1 (5 bases). V lost 5 bases and J lost 3, with 16 bases in between. This CDR3 comprises 15 residues. Germline-derived CDR1 and CDR2 are LNHDA and SQIVND (reference sequence). CDR3 DNA: TGTGCCAGTAGTGGGGGATACCCATCTGACTATGGCTACACCTTC. The encoded protein is CASSGGYPSDYGYTF.